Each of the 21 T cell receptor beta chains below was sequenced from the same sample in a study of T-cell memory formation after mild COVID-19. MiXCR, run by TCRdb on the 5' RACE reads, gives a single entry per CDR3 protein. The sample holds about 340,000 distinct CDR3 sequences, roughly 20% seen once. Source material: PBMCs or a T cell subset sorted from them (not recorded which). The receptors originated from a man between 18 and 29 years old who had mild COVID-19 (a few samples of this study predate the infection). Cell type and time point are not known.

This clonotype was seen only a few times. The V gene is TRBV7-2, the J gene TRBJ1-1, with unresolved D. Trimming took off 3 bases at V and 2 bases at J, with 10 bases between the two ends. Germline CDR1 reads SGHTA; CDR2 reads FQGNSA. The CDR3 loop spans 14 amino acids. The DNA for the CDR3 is TGTGCCAGCAGCTTCGGAGTGGATAACACTGAAGCTTTCTTT. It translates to CASSFGVDNTEAFF.

DNA for the CDR3: TGCGCCAGCAGCTTGAGGGAGGGGGCACCCCTCCACTTT. This codes for CASSLREGAPLHF. The V gene is TRBV5-1, the J gene TRBJ1-6, with D maybe TRBD1 (6 bases). Germline V gene sequence: CDR1 SGHRS, CDR2 YFSETQ. This CDR3 comprises 13 residues. V was clipped by 1 base and J by 11 bases, with 10 bases between them.

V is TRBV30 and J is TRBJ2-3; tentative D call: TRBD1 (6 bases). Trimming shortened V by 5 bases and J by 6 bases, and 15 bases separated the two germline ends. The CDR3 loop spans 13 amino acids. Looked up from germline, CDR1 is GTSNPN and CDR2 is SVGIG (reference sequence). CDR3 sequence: CAWSQGVGDTQYF. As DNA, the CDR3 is TGTGCCTGGTCACAGGGCGTGGGGGATACGCAGTATTTT.

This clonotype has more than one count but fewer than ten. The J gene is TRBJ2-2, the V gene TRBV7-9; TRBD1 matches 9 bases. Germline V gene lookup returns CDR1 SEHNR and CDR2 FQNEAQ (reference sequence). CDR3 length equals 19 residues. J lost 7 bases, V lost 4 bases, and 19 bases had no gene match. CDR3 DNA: TGTGCCAGCAGCTCCACACAGTTGGATCCCGGGACAGGGATCGGGGAGCTGTTTTTT. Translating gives CASSSTQLDPGTGIGELFF.

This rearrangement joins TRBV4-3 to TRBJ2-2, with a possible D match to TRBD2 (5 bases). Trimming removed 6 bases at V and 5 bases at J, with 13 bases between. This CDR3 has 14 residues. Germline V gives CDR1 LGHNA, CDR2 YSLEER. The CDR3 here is CASRQIGGTGELFF. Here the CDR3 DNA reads TGCGCCAGCAGACAGATAGGAGGAACCGGGGAGCTGTTTTTT.

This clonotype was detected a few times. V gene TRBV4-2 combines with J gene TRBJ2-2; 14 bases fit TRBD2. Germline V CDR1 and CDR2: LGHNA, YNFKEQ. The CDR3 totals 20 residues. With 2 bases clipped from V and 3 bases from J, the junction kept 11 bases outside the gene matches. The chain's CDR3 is CASSQQFGLAGGMYTGELFF. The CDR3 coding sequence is TGTGCCAGCAGCCAACAATTCGGACTAGCGGGGGGCATGTACACCGGGGAGCTGTTTTTT.

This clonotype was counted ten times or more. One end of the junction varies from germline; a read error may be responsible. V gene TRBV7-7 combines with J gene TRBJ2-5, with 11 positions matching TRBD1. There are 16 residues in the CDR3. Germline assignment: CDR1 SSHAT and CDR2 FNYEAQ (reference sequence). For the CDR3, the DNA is TGTGCTAGCAGCTTAGCAGGACAGGGGGCCGGAGAGACCCAGTACTTC. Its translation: CASSLAGQGAGETQYF.

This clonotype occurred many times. CDR3 protein: CASRLHSQETQYF. CDR3 nucleotide sequence: TGTGCCAGCAGATTACATTCCCAAGAGACCCAGTACTTC. This sequence joins TRBV12-3 or TRBV12-4 and TRBJ2-5; no firm D call. Trimming shortened V by 6 bases and J by 1 base, and 9 bases separated the two germline ends. The CDR3 consists of 13 residues.

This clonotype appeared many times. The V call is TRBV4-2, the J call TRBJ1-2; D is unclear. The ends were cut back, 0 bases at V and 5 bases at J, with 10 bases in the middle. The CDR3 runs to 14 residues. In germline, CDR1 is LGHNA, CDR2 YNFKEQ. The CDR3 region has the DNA TGTGCCAGCAGCCAAGAACAGAGTGATTATGGCTACACCTTC. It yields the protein CASSQEQSDYGYTF.

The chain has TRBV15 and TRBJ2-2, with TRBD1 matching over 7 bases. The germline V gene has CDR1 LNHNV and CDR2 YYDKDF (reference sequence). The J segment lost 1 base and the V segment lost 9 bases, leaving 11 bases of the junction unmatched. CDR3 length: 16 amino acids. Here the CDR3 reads CATEKTGYGNTGELFF. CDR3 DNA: TGTGCCACTGAGAAGACAGGGTACGGGAACACCGGGGAGCTGTTTTTT.

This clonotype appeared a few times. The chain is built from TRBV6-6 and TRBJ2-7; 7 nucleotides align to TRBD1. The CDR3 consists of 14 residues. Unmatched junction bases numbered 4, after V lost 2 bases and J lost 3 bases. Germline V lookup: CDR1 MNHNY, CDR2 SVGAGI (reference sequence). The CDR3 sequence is CASSYRGQLYEQYF. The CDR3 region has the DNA TGTGCCAGCAGTTACCGGGGACAGCTCTACGAGCAGTACTTC.

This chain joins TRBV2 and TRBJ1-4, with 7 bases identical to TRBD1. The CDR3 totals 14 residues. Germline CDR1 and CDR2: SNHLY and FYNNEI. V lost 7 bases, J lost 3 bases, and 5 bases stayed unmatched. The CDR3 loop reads CASTLQGSNEKLFF. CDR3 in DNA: TGTGCCAGCACCCTACAGGGGTCTAATGAAAAACTGTTTTTT.

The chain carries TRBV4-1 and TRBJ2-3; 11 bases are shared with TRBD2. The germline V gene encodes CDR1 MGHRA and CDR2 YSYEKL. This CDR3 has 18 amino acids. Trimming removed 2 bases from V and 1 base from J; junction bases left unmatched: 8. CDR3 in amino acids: CASSQNRLAGTGTDTQYF. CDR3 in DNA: TGCGCCAGCAGCCAAAATAGACTAGCGGGGACAGGCACAGATACGCAGTATTTT.

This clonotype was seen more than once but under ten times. The CDR3 region has the DNA TGTGCCAGCAGCTCGCCGTGGGCTGAAGCTTTCTTT. It translates to CASSSPWAEAFF. V and J are TRBV7-9 and TRBJ1-1; no clear D gene. Trimming cost V 4 bases and J 6 bases, with 9 bases left between them. From germline, CDR1 is SEHNR and CDR2 FQNEAQ (reference sequence). The CDR3 spans 12 residues.

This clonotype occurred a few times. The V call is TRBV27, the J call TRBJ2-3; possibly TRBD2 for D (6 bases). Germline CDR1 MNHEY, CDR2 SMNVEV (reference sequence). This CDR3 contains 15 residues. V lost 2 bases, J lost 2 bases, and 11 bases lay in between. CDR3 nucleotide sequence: TGTGCCAGCAGTTTAGGGGACTCTCCCACAGATACGCAGTATTTT. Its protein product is CASSLGDSPTDTQYF.

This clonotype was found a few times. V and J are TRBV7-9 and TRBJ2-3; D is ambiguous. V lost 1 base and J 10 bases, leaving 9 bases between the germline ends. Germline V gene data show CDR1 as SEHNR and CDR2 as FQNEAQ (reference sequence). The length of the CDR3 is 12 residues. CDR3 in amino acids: CASSLESKAQYF. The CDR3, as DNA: TGTGCCAGCAGCTTAGAGTCCAAGGCGCAGTATTTT.

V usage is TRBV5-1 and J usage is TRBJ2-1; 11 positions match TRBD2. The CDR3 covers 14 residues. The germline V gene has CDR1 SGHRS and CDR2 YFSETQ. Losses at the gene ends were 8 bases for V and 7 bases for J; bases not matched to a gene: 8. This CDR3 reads CASLLAGGLNEQFF. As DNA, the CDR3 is TGCGCCAGTCTATTAGCGGGGGGGCTTAATGAGCAGTTCTTC.

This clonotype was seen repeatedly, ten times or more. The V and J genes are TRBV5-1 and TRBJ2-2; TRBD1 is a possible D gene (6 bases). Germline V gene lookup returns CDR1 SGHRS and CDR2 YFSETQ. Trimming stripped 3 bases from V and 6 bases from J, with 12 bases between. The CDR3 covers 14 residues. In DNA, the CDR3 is TGCGCCAGCAGCTACCAACAGGGCTCCGGGGAGCTGTTTTTT. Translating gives CASSYQQGSGELFF.

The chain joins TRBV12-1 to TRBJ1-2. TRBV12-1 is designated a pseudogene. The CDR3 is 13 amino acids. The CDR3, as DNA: TGTGCCAGCAGCTTTACACAGAACTATGGCTACACCTTC. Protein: CASSFTQNYGYTF.

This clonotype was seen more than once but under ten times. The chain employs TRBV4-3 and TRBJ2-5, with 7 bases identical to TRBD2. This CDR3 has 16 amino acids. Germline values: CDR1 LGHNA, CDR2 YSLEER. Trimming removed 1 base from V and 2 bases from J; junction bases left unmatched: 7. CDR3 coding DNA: TGCGCCAGCAGCCAAGGGGGGGGTAGCAGGCAAGAGACCCAGTACTTC. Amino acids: CASSQGGGSRQETQYF.

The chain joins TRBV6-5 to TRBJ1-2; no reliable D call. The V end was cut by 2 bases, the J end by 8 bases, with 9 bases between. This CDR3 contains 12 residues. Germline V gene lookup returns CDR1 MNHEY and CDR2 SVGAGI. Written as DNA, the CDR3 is TGTGCCAGCAGTTACGTGGGAGGCGGCTACACCTTC. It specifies CASSYVGGGYTF.